This T cell receptor beta chain emerged from a study of T cell responses to AZD1222 COVID-19 vaccine. This clone was seen a handful of times. Libraries were prepared by immunoSEQ multiplex PCR; TCRdb keeps only in-frame clonotypes and omits some of them. The data show fewer than 100,000 clones, about 83% seen once. The CDR3 runs to 15 residues. Trimming cost V 6 bases and J 5 bases; bases outside gene matches: 10. Germline V gene lookup returns CDR1 KGHSH and CDR2 LQKENI. This material consisted of peripheral blood, taken 28 days after the second AZD1222 dose. The chain is built from TRBV18 and TRBJ2-1; 7 bases line up with TRBD2. The sequence derives from an adult who received the AZD1222 COVID-19 vaccine. The CDR3 nucleotides are TGTGCCAGCTCGCCGTTGGCGGGGGAGAACAATGAGCAGTTCTTC. This codes for CASSPLAGENNEQFF.